This is a list of T cell receptor beta chains from one sample in a study of cytomegalovirus exposure and HLA in healthy donors. Only in-frame clones appear in the TCRdb table, and some are missing; sequencing was by immunoSEQ multiplex PCR. This sample yields about 140,000 clones, of which just under 85% are seen a single time; roughly 1.4% belongs to the top ten. Material for sequencing was PBMCs. These receptors all come from a woman in her 30s in good health and CMV-seronegative. The CDR3 runs from the conserved cysteine through the conserved F or W. Fields, in order: clone size, CDR3 length, V gene, J gene, D gene, CDR3 DNA, CDR3 protein. D genes are given only for firm matches. Expanded clones get a size class; other rows say once, few or many, or leave the size out.

>few|14|TRBV21-1|TRBJ1-1|-
TGTGCCAGCACCAAGCCCCCCAGGGGCAGTGAAGCTTTCTTT
CASTKPPRGSEAFF
>-|14|TRBV7-3|TRBJ2-5|-
TGTGCCAGCAGCTTAAGCGCCGGGGGAGAGACCCAGTACTTC
CASSLSAGGETQYF
>-|16|TRBV12-5|TRBJ1-5|TRBD1
TGTGCTAGTGGTTTGGGGGACAGGGGTTGGGTTCAGCCCCAGCATTTT
CASGLGDRGWVQPQHF
>-|16|TRBV11-2|TRBJ2-3|-
TGTGCCAGCAGCTTTCGGGGACACCTACCCGCAGATACGCAGTATTTT
CASSFRGHLPADTQYF
>-|16|TRBV7-6|TRBJ1-4|-
TGTGCCAGCAGCCTCGGGCAGGGGACGGGGTTAGGAAAACTGTTTTTT
CASSLGQGTGLGKLFF
>once|15|TRBV7-2|TRBJ1-5|-
TGTGCCAGCAGCTTAGGTCCGACACCCAATCAGCCCCAGCATTTT
CASSLGPTPNQPQHF
>-|14|TRBV7-6|TRBJ1-6|TRBD1
TGTGCCAGCAGTCTGACAGGGAGAAATTCACCCCTCCACTTT
CASSLTGRNSPLHF
>-|13|TRBV2|TRBJ1-5|-
TGTGCCAGCACCCCTCCAGGGTCCCAGCCCCAGCATTTT
CASTPPGSQPQHF
>once|17|TRBV5-1|TRBJ2-1|TRBD2
TGCGCCAGCAGCCCCGCACCAGCGGGGGTCACCTACAATGAGCAGTTCTTC
CASSPAPAGVTYNEQFF
>-|13|TRBV2|TRBJ2-5|TRBD2
TGTGCCAGCAGTGACGTCGGGAGGGAGACCCAGTACTTC
CASSDVGRETQYF
>-|15|TRBV7-8|TRBJ2-2|-
TGTGCCAGCAGCCGAGACTTATTGAACACCGGGGAGCTGTTTTTT
CASSRDLLNTGELFF
>-|15|TRBV7-9|TRBJ2-1|-
TGTGCCAGCAGCGTAACAGGGAGCTCCTACAATGAGCAGTTCTTC
CASSVTGSSYNEQFF
>few|14|TRBV5-1|TRBJ2-1|TRBD2
TGCGCCAGCGCTCTAGCGGGGGACTACAATGAGCAGTTCTTC
CASALAGDYNEQFF
>-|13|TRBV15|TRBJ2-3|-
TGTGCCACCAGCAGAGGGGGCCTGAAGGCGCAGTATTTT
CATSRGGLKAQYF
>-|16|TRBV2|TRBJ2-3|TRBD2
TGTGCCAGCAGTGAAATGGGTCTAGCGGGCACAGATACGCAGTATTTT
CASSEMGLAGTDTQYF
>-|19|TRBV28|TRBJ1-5|TRBD1
TGTGCCAGCAGAGAGACCGGGACAGGGGGCGTAATAAGCAATCAGCCCCAGCATTTT
CASRETGTGGVISNQPQHF
>-|15|TRBV5-8|TRBJ1-2|TRBD1
TGTGCCAGCAGCTTGGATTTAGGGGGCACGGGTGGCTACACCTTC
CASSLDLGGTGGYTF
>-|16|TRBV7-2|TRBJ1-2|-
TGTGCCAGCAGCTTAGCGCTATTGGTAGCTAACTATGGCTACACCTTC
CASSLALLVANYGYTF